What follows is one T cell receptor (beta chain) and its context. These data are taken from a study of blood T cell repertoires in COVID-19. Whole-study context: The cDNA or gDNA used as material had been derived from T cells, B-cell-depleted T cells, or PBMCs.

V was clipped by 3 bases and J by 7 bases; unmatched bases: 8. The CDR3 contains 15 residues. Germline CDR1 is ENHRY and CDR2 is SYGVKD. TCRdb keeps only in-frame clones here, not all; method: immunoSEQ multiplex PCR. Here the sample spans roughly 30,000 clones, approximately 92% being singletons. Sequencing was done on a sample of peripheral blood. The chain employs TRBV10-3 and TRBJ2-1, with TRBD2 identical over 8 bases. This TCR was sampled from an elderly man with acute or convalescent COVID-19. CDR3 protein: CAISEGAGEHNEQFF. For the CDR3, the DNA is TGTGCCATCAGTGAAGGAGCGGGGGAGCATAATGAGCAGTTCTTC.